The present T cell receptor (beta chain) was sequenced within a study of blood T cell repertoires in COVID-19. Study-wide context: From T cells, B-cell-depleted T cells, or PBMCs came the material, which was cDNA or gDNA.

The CDR3 extends over 14 amino acids. V was shortened by 7 bases and J by 0 bases, with 12 bases between the two germline ends. Germline CDR1 reads MNHEY; CDR2 reads SVGAGI. Recruits, aged roughly 18 to 95 years, lived in under 25 US areas. All recovered Cohort 3 donors got two negative PCRs, got clearance, or saw symptom resolution. Per the original methods: Reference gene primer amplification in the assay estimated nucleated cell counts. The table came from immunoSEQ multiplex PCR; TCRdb's copy has only in-frame clones and leaves some out. That table supplies the V and J calls and clone size; D and trimming were determined from the DNA. The sample lists hundreds of thousands of clones, 80% to 90% occurring once.

The specimen was PBMCs or T cells enriched from blood (not recorded which). The chain links TRBV6-5 to TRBJ1-2; TRBD1 is a possible D gene (6 bases). The clonotype comes from a woman aged 18-35 years who had recovered from COVID-19. The CDR3 DNA follows: TGTGCCAGCACCCGACAGGCCGCTAACTATGGCTACACCTTC. It is translated as CASTRQAANYGYTF.